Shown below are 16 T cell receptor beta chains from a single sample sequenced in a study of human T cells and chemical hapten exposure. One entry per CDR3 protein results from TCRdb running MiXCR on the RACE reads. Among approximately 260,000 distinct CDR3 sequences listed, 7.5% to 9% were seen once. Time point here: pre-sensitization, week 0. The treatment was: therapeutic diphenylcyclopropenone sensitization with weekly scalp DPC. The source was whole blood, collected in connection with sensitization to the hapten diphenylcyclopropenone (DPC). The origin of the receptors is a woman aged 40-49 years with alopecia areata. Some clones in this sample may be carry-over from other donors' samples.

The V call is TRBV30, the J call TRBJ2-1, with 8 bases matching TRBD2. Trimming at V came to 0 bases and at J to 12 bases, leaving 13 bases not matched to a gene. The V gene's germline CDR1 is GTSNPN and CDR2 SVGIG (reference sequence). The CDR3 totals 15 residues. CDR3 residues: CAWSVLSGRGKAQFF. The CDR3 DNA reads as TGTGCCTGGAGTGTACTGAGCGGGAGAGGGAAGGCGCAGTTCTTC.

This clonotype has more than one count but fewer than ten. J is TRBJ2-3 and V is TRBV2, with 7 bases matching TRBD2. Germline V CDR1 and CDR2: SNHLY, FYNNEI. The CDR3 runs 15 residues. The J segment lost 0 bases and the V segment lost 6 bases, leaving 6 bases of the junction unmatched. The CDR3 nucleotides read TGTGCCAGCAGCCCCGGGACTACGAGCACAGATACGCAGTATTTT. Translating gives CASSPGTTSTDTQYF.

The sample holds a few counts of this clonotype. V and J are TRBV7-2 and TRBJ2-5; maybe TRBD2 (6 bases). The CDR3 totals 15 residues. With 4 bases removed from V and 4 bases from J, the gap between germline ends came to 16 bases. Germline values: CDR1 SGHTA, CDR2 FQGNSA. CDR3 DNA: TGTGCCAGCAGCTCCCTCCTCCGGAGGGTAGAGACCCAGTACTTC. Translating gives CASSSLLRRVETQYF.

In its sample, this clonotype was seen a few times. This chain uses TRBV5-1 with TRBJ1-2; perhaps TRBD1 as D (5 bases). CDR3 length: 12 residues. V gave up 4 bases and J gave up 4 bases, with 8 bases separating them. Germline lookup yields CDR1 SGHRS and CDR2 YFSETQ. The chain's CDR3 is CASSVDSYGYTF. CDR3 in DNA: TGCGCCAGCAGCGTAGACAGCTATGGCTACACCTTC.

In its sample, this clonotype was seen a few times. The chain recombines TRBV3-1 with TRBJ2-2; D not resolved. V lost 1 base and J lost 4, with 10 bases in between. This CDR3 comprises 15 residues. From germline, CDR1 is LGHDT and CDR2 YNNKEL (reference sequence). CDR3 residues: CASSQGRKRTGELFF. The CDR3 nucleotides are TGTGCCAGCAGCCAAGGAAGGAAACGCACCGGGGAGCTGTTTTTT.

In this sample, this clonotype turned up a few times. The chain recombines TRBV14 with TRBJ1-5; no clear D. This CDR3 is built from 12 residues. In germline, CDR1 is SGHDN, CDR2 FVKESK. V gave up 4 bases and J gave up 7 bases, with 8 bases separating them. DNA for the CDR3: TGTGCCAGCAGCCTGCCGTTACAGCCCCAGCATTTT. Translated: CASSLPLQPQHF. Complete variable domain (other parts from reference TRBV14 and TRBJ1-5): EAGVTQFPSHSVIEKGQTVTLRCDPISGHDNLYWYRRVMGKEIKFLLHFVKESKQDESGMPNNRFLAERTGGTYSTLKVQPAELEDSGVYFCASSLPLQPQHFGDGTRLSIL.

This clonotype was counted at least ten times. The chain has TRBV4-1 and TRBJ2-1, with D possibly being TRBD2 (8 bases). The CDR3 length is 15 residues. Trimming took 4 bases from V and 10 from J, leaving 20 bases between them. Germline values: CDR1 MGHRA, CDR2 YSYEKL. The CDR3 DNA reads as TGCGCCAGCAGCCTAGGGAGCGGGGGACAGAGCGAGCAGTTCTTC. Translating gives CASSLGSGGQSEQFF.

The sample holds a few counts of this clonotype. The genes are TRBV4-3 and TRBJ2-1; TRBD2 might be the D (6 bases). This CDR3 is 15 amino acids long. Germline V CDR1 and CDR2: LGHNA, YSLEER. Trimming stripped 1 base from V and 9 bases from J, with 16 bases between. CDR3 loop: CASSQVGGEVGEQFF. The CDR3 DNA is TGCGCCAGCAGCCAAGTCGGGGGAGAGGTGGGTGAGCAGTTCTTC.

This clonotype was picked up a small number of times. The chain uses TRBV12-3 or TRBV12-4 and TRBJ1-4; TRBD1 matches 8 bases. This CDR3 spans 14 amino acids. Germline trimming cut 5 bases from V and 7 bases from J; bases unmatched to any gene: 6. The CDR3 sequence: CASSPTGVVEKLFF. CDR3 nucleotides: TGTGCCAGCAGTCCGACAGGGGTAGTTGAAAAACTGTTTTTT.

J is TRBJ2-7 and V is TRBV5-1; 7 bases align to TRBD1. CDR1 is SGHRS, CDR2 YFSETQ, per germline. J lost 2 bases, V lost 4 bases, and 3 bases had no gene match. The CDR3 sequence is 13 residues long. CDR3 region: CASSLTGTYEQYF. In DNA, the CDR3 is TGCGCCAGCAGCCTGACAGGGACCTACGAGCAGTACTTC.

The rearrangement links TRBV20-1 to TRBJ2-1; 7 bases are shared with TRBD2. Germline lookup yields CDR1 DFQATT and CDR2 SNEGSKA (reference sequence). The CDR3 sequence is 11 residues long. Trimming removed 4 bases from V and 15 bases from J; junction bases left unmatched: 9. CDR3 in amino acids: CSANIAGLRFF. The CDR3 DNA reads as TGCAGTGCTAATATAGCGGGTCTGAGGTTCTTC.

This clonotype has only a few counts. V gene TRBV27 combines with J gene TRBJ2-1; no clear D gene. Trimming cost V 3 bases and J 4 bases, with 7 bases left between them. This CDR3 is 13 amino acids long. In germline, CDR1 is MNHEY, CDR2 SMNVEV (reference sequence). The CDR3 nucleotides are TGTGCCAGCAGTTTTGGCGTGTACAATGAGCAGTTCTTC. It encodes CASSFGVYNEQFF.

CDR3 residues: CASSFRPGSIKDNEQFF. The CDR3 DNA follows: TGTGCCAGCAGTTTTCGACCAGGCTCAATCAAAGACAATGAGCAGTTCTTC. This rearrangement joins TRBV28 to TRBJ2-1, with no clear D. V was pared by 3 bases and J by 5 bases, with 20 bases between. This CDR3 has 17 residues. Germline V CDR1 and CDR2: MDHEN, SYDVKM.

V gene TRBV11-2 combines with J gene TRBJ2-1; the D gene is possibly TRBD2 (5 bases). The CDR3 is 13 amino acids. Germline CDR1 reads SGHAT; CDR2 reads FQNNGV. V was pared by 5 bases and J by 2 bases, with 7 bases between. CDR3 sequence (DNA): TGTGCCAGCAGCGACGGGACCTACAATGAGCAGTTCTTC. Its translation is CASSDGTYNEQFF.

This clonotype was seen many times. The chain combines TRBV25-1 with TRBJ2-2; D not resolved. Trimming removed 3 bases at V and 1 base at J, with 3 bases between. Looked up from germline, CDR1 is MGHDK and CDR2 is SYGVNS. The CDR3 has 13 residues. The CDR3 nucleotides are TGTGCCAGCAGTGAGAGGAACACCGGGGAGCTGTTTTTT. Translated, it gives CASSERNTGELFF.

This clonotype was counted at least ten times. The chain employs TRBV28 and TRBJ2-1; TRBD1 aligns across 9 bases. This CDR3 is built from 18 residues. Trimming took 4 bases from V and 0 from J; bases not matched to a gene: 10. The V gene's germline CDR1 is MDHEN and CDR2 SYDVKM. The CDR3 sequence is CASSSTRTGDPSYNEQFF. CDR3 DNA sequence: TGTGCCAGCAGTTCAACCAGGACAGGGGACCCCTCCTACAATGAGCAGTTCTTC.